The clone carrying this T cell receptor beta chain was recorded a few times. Its antigen is not known. CDR3 length: 13 residues. Trimming shortened V by 1 base and J by 5 bases, and 6 bases separated the two germline ends. Sample barcodes and UMIs were carried by the TCR alpha and TCR beta cDNA libraries that 5'RACE generated with constant-segment primers. Each CDR3 protein gets one entry after TCRdb re-called the 5' RACE reads with MiXCR. The sample records 220,000 or so distinct CDR3 sequences, about 9.2% being singletons. This entry comes from a study of T-cell memory formation after mild COVID-19. Study conclusions and caveats: Memory sampled before infection contained some responding clones, suggesting cross-reactive memory joined. Confirmation was lacking for SARS-CoV-2 specificity of second-wave clones that peaked on day 37. Clones contracting over day 15 to 85 were CD4/CD8 balanced, with later expanders leaning CD4+.

The rearrangement links TRBV12-3 or TRBV12-4 to TRBJ1-3; no firm D call. Sequenced input: PBMCs or a T cell subset sorted from them (not recorded which). The TCR comes from a man between 18 and 35 years old who had mild COVID-19 (a few samples of this study predate the infection). Cell type and time point are not known. The CDR3 protein is CASSLDRRNTIYF. The CDR3 coding sequence is TGTGCCAGCAGTTTAGACAGAAGAAACACCATATATTTT.